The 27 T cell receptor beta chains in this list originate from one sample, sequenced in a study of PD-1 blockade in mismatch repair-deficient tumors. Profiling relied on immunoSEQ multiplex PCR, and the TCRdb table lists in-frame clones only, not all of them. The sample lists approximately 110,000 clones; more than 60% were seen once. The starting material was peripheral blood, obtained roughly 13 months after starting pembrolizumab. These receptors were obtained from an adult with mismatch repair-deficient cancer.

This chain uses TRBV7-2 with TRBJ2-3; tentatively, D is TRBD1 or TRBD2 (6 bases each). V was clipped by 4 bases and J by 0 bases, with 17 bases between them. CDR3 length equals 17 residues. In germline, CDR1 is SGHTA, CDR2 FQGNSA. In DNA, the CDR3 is TGTGCCAGCAGCTCCTTCCGGGGGCACCATAGCACAGATACGCAGTATTTT. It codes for CASSSFRGHHSTDTQYF.

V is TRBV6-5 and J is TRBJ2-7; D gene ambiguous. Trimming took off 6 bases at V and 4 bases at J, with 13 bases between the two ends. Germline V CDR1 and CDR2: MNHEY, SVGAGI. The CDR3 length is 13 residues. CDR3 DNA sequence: TGTGCCAGCAGCCCGACCCCACAATACGAGCAGTACTTC. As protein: CASSPTPQYEQYF.

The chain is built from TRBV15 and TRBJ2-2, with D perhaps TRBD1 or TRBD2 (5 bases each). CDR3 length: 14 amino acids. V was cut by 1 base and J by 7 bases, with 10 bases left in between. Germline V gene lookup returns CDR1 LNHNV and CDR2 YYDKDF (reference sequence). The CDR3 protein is CATSRGGAGGELFF. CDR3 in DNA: TGTGCCACCAGCAGAGGAGGGGCTGGCGGGGAGCTGTTTTTT.

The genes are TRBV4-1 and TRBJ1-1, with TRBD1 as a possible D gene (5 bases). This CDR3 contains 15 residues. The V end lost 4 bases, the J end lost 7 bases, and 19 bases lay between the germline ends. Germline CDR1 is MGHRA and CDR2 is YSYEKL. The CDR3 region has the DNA TGCGCCAGCAGCCGGTCGGGGACCGCGGCGATTGAAGCTTTCTTT. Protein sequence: CASSRSGTAAIEAFF.

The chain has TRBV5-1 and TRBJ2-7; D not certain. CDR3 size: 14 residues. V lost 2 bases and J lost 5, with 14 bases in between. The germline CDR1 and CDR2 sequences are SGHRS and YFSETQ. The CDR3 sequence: CASSLLDSSHEQYF. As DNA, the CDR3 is TGCGCCAGCAGCTTATTGGATAGTAGCCACGAGCAGTACTTC.

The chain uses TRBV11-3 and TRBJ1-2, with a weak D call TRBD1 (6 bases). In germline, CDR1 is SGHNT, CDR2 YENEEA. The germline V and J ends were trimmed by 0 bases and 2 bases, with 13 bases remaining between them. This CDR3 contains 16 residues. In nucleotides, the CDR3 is TGTGCCAGCAGCTTAGAGGGGAGAGGGGGAAACTATGGCTACACCTTC. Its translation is CASSLEGRGGNYGYTF.

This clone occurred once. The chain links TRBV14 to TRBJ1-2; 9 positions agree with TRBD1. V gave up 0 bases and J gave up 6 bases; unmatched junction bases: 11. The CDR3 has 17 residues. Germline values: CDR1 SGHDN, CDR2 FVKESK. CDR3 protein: CASSQEDRGLHRDGYTF. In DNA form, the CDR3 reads TGTGCCAGCAGCCAAGAGGACAGGGGCCTGCACCGTGATGGCTACACCTTC. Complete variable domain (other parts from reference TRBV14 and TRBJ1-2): EAGVTQFPSHSVIEKGQTVTLRCDPISGHDNLYWYRRVMGKEIKFLLHFVKESKQDESGMPNNRFLAERTGGTYSTLKVQPAELEDSGVYFCASSQEDRGLHRDGYTFGSGTRLTVV.

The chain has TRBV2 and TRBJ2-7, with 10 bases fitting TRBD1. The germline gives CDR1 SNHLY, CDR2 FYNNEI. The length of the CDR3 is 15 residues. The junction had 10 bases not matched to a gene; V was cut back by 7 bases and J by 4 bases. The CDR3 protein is CASTEGGTGAYEQYF. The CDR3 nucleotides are TGTGCCAGCACCGAAGGAGGGACAGGGGCTTACGAGCAGTACTTC.

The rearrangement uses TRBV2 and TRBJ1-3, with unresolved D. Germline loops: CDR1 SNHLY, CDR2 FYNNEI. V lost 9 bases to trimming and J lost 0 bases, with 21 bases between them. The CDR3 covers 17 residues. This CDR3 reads CASPVFTSRPSGNTIYF. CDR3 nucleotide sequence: TGTGCCAGTCCGGTGTTTACATCGAGACCCTCTGGAAACACCATATATTTT.

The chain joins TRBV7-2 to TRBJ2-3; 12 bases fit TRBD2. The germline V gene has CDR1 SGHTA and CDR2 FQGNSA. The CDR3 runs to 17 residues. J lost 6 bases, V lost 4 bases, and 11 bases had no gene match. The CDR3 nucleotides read TGTGCCAGCAGCTCCCAATTACTAGCGGGAGGTCTGGATACGCAGTATTTT. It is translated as CASSSQLLAGGLDTQYF. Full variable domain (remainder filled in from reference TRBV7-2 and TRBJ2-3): GAGVSQSPSNKVTEKGKDVELRCDPISGHTALYWYRQSLGQGLEFLIYFQGNSAPDKSGLPSDRFSAERTGGSVSTLTIQRTQQEDSAVYLCASSSQLLAGGLDTQYFGPGTRLTVL.

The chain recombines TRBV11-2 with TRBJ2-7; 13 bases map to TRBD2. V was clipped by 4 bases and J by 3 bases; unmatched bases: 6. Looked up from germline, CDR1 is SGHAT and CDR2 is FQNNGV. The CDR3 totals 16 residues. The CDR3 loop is CASSSGLAGDHYEQYF. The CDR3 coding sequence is TGTGCCAGCAGCTCCGGACTAGCGGGAGATCACTACGAGCAGTACTTC.

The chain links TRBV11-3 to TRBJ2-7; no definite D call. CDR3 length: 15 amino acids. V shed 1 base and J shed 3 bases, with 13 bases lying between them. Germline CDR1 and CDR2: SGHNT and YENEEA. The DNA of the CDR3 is TGTGCCAGCAGCTTAGTTGGCGGACCAGACTACGAGCAGTACTTC. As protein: CASSLVGGPDYEQYF.

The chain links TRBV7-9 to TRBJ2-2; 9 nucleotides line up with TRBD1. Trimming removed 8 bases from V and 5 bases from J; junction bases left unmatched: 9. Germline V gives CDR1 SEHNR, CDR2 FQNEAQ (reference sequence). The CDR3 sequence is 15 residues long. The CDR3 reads CASGSDRGKTGELFF. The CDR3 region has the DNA TGTGCCAGCGGCAGTGACAGGGGGAAGACCGGGGAGCTGTTTTTT.

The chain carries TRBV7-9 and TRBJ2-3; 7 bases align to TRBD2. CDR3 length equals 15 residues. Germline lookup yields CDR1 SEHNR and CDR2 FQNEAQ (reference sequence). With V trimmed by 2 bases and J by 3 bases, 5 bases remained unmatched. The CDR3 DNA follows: TGTGCCAGCAGCTTAACGGCGGGAGAAACAGATACGCAGTATTTT. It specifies CASSLTAGETDTQYF.

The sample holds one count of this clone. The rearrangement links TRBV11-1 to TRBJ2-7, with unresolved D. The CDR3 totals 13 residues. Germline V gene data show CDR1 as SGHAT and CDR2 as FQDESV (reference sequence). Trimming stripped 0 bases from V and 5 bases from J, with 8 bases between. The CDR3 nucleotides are TGTGCCAGCAGCTTAGCACCACAGCACGAGCAGTACTTC. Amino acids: CASSLAPQHEQYF. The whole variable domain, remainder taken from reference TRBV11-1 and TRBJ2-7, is EAEVAQSPRYKITEKSQAVAFWCDPISGHATLYWYRQILGQGPELLVQFQDESVVDDSQLPKDRFSAERLKGVDSTLKIQPAELGDSAMYLCASSLAPQHEQYFGPGTRLTVT.

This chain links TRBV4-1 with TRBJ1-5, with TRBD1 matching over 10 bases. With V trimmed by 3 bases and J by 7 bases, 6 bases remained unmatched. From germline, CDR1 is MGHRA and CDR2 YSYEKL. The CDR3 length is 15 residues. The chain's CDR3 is CASSHDRGRGQPQHF. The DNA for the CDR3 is TGCGCCAGCAGCCACGACAGGGGGCGCGGGCAGCCCCAGCATTTT.

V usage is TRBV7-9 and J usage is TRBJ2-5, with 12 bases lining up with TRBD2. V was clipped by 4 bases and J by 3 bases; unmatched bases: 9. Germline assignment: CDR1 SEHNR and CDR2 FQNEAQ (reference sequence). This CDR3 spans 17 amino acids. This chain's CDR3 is CASSYKTGLAGKETQYF. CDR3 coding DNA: TGTGCCAGCAGCTATAAGACCGGACTAGCGGGAAAAGAGACCCAGTACTTC.

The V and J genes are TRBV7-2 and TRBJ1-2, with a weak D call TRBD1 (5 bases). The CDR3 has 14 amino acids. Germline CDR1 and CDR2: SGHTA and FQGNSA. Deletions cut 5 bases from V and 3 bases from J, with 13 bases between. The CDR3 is CASSGASRDYGYTF. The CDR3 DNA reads TGTGCCAGCAGCGGGGCTTCCAGGGACTATGGCTACACCTTC.

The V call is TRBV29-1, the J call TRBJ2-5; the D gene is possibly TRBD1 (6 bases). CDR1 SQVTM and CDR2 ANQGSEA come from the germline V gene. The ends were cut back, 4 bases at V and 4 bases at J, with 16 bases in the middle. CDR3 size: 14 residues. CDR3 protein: CSVGGAAGVETQYF. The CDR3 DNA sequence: TGCAGCGTTGGAGGCGCCGCAGGGGTAGAGACCCAGTACTTC.

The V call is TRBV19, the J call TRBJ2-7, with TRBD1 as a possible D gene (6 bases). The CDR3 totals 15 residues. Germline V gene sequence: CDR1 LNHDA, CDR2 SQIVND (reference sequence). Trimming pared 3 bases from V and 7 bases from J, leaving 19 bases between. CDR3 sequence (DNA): TGTGCCAGTAGTATTCGACAGGACCCCGTAAGGGAGCAGTACTTC. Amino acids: CASSIRQDPVREQYF.

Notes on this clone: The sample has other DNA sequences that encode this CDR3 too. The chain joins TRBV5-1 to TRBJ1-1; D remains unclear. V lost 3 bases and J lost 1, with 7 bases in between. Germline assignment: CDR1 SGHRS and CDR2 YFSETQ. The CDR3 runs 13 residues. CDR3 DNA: TGCGCCAGCAGCTACCGGGAGAACACTGAAGCTTTCTTT. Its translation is CASSYRENTEAFF.

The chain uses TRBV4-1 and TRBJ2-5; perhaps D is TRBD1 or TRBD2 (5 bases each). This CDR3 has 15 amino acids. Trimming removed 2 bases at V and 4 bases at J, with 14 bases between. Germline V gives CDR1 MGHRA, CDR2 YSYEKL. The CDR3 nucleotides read TGCGCCAGCAGCCAACTGGGGACGTGGCGAGAGACCCAGTACTTC. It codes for CASSQLGTWRETQYF.

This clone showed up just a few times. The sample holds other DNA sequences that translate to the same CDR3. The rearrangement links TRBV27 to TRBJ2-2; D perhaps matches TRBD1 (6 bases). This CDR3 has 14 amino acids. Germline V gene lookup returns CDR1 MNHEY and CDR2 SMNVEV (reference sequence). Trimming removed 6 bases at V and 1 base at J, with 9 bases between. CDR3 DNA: TGTGCCAGCAGAAAGGGACAGAACACCGGGGAGCTGTTTTTT. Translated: CASRKGQNTGELFF.

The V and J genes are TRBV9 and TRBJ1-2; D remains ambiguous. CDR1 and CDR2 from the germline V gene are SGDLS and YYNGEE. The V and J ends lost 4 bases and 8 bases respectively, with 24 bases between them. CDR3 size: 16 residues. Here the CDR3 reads CASSLRQLPAEGGYTF. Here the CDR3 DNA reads TGTGCCAGCAGCCTCCGACAACTCCCAGCGGAAGGCGGCTACACCTTC.

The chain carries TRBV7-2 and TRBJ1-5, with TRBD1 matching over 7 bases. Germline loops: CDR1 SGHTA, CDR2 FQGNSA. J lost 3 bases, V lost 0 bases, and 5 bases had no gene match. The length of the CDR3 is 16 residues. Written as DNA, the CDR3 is TGTGCCAGCAGCTTAGCCTCGACAGGGTCCAATCAGCCCCAGCATTTT. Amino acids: CASSLASTGSNQPQHF.

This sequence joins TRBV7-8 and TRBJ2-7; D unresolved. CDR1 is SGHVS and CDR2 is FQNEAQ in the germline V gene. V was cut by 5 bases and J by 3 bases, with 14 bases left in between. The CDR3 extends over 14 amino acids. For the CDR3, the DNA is TGTGCCAGCAGCCTTACTTCACAGCACTACGAGCAGTACTTC. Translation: CASSLTSQHYEQYF. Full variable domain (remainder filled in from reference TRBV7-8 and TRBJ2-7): GAGVSQSPRYKVAKRGQDVALRCDPISGHVSLFWYQQALGQGPEFLTYFQNEAQLDKSGLPSDRFFAERPEGSVSTLKIQRTQQEDSAVYLCASSLTSQHYEQYFGPGTRLTVT.

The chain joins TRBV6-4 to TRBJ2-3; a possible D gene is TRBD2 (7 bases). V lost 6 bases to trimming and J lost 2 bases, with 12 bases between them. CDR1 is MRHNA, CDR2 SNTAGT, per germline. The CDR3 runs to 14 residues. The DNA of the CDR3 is TGTGCCAGCAGCGGGGGGCTACTCACAGATACGCAGTATTTT. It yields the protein CASSGGLLTDTQYF.